Below, 22 T cell receptor beta chains from the same sample are listed, as sequenced in a study of T cells after yellow fever vaccination. Using its own MiXCR run on the 5' RACE reads, TCRdb lists one record per CDR3 protein. The top ten hold over 12% of the sample, which has some 500,000 distinct CDR3 sequences, approximately 15% seen once. Sequences were derived from PBMCs, sampled on the day of the yellow fever booster vaccination. The receptors originated from a man aged 25-45 years who received the YFV17D yellow fever vaccine.

A few counts support this clonotype. The gene calls are TRBV18 and TRBJ2-3, with 8 bases lining up with TRBD2. In germline, CDR1 is KGHSH, CDR2 LQKENI. CDR3 length: 14 amino acids. J gave up 4 bases and V 4 bases, and 4 bases lay outside the gene matches. CDR3 sequence: CASSRAGAPDTQYF. CDR3 coding DNA: TGTGCCAGCTCACGAGCGGGAGCCCCAGATACGCAGTATTTT.

The chain joins TRBV5-1 to TRBJ1-6, with D tentatively TRBD1 (6 bases). CDR1 is SGHRS and CDR2 is YFSETQ in the germline V gene. The CDR3 has 15 residues. Between the trimmed V and J ends, which lost 4 bases and 8 bases, there was a span of 16 bases. The CDR3 reads CASSHKTGIDSPLHF. Written as DNA, the CDR3 is TGCGCCAGCAGCCACAAAACAGGGATTGATTCACCCCTCCACTTT.

This clonotype was recorded a few times. The CDR3 DNA sequence: TGCGCCAGCAGCCAAGAACCCGGGGGGGACTACGAGCAGTACTTC. Translating it yields CASSQEPGGDYEQYF. The rearrangement joins TRBV4-3 to TRBJ2-7; TRBD2 aligns across 8 bases. The CDR3 sequence is 15 residues long. Germline-derived CDR1 and CDR2 are LGHNA and YSLEER. V dropped 0 bases and J dropped 3; count of bases not matched to a gene: 4.

The genes are TRBV10-3 and TRBJ2-7; D unresolved. Trimming shortened V by 2 bases and J by 4 bases, and 9 bases separated the two germline ends. The CDR3 is 13 amino acids. The germline V gene encodes CDR1 ENHRY and CDR2 SYGVKD. The CDR3 DNA is TGTGCCATCAGTGAGGGGCTGGGGTACGAGCAGTACTTC. Encoded protein: CAISEGLGYEQYF.

The chain employs TRBV19 and TRBJ2-3, with 12 bases aligning to TRBD2. CDR1 and CDR2 (germline): LNHDA, SQIVND (reference sequence). V lost 8 bases, J lost 3 bases, and 6 bases stayed unmatched. This CDR3 comprises 15 residues. CDR3 in amino acids: CASCDGTSGTDTQYF. The CDR3 DNA reads TGTGCCAGTTGTGACGGGACTAGCGGGACAGATACGCAGTATTTT.

In its sample, this clonotype was seen a few times. The rearrangement uses TRBV20-1 and TRBJ2-7; 7 bases are a match to TRBD1. Germline assignment: CDR1 DFQATT and CDR2 SNEGSKA (reference sequence). J gave up 6 bases and V 1 base, and 12 bases lay outside the gene matches. The CDR3 sequence is 15 residues long. CDR3: CSARGTGVPSAEQYF. As DNA, the CDR3 is TGCAGTGCTAGAGGAACAGGGGTGCCGTCTGCCGAGCAGTACTTC.

The rearrangement links TRBV29-1 to TRBJ2-5, with 7 bases that match TRBD2. From germline, CDR1 is SQVTM and CDR2 ANQGSEA. The V segment lost 6 bases and the J segment 4 bases; nucleotides outside the gene matches: 8. The CDR3 has 13 residues. CDR3 in amino acids: CSVARASGETQYF. CDR3 DNA: TGCAGCGTGGCCCGCGCTAGCGGAGAGACCCAGTACTTC.

The chain couples TRBV12-3 or TRBV12-4 to TRBJ2-7, with unresolved D. CDR3 length equals 15 residues. The germline V and J ends were trimmed by 4 bases and 3 bases, with 16 bases remaining between them. CDR3 nucleotide sequence: TGTGCCAGCAGTTCGCCCCCCACGGGTTTCTACGAGCAGTACTTC. It codes for CASSSPPTGFYEQYF.

This clonotype appeared a few times. V usage is TRBV12-3 or TRBV12-4 and J usage is TRBJ2-1, with TRBD2 matching 8 bases. There are 13 residues in the CDR3. With V trimmed by 6 bases and J by 16 bases, 14 bases remained unmatched. CDR3 loop: CASSHSGTDLLFF. Here the CDR3 DNA reads TGTGCCAGCAGCCATAGCGGGACCGACCTTCTTTTCTTC.

The V and J genes are TRBV28 and TRBJ2-4; D might be TRBD2 (5 bases). Germline V gene lookup returns CDR1 MDHEN and CDR2 SYDVKM. Trimming took 2 bases from V and 0 from J, leaving 11 bases between them. CDR3 length: 16 residues. The DNA for the CDR3 is TGTGCCAGCAGTTTAGGGGAGACTTTAGCCAAAAACATTCAGTACTTC. Translating gives CASSLGETLAKNIQYF.

This rearrangement joins TRBV30 to TRBJ1-5; D might be TRBD1 (6 bases). The CDR3 length is 13 residues. The ends were cut back, 3 bases at V and 4 bases at J, with 10 bases in the middle. The germline CDR1 and CDR2 sequences are GTSNPN and SVGIG (reference sequence). Here the CDR3 reads CAWSLGANQPQHF. The CDR3 DNA follows: TGTGCCTGGAGCTTGGGGGCTAATCAGCCCCAGCATTTT.

In this sample, this clonotype turned up many times. This chain links TRBV5-1 with TRBJ1-2; D is uncertain. V lost 4 bases and J lost 4, with 14 bases in between. CDR3 length: 14 residues. Germline V lookup: CDR1 SGHRS, CDR2 YFSETQ. CDR3 DNA sequence: TGCGCCAGCAGCCTCCACGGGAGCTCCTATGGCTACACCTTC. Its translation: CASSLHGSSYGYTF.

The table lists this clonotype with a few counts. CDR3 nucleotides: TGCAGCGTTGAAGGGTTAGCGGGTGCCTACAATGAGCAGTTCTTC. Encoded protein: CSVEGLAGAYNEQFF. The chain joins TRBV29-1 to TRBJ2-1; TRBD2 agrees at 7 bases. CDR1 is SQVTM and CDR2 is ANQGSEA in the germline V gene. The CDR3 is 15 amino acids. J lost 2 bases, V lost 1 base, and 5 bases had no gene match.

This clonotype was seen only a few times. The V call is TRBV7-9, the J call TRBJ2-5; 11 bases agree with TRBD2. Germline V lookup: CDR1 SEHNR, CDR2 FQNEAQ (reference sequence). The CDR3 has 15 amino acids. V shed 2 bases, J shed 4 bases, and the junction held 3 bases outside the gene matches. The CDR3 spells CASSLTSGSRETQYF. In DNA, the CDR3 is TGTGCCAGCAGCTTAACTAGCGGGAGTCGAGAGACCCAGTACTTC.

The chain is built from TRBV5-1 and TRBJ2-1; tentative D call: TRBD1 (6 bases). Germline V gene lookup returns CDR1 SGHRS and CDR2 YFSETQ. The CDR3 contains 15 residues. V was shortened by 4 bases and J by 4 bases, with 15 bases between the two germline ends. CDR3 bases: TGCGCCAGCAGCCGAGGGGGAGACGGGTACAATGAGCAGTTCTTC. It is translated as CASSRGGDGYNEQFF.

The rearrangement uses TRBV7-2 and TRBJ1-1; D is unresolved. Germline loops: CDR1 SGHTA, CDR2 FQGNSA. The CDR3 length is 15 residues. Trimming left V 1 base short and J 4 bases short, with 13 bases between. CDR3 bases: TGTGCCAGCAGCTTAGAAGGCCTGGGGATCACTGAAGCTTTCTTT. Protein: CASSLEGLGITEAFF.

This clonotype has a handful of counts. The chain combines TRBV7-9 with TRBJ2-7; TRBD1 matches at 7 bases. The junction had 4 bases not matched to a gene; V was cut back by 5 bases and J by 6 bases. This CDR3 spans 12 amino acids. The germline CDR1 and CDR2 sequences are SEHNR and FQNEAQ (reference sequence). The CDR3 nucleotides are TGTGCCAGCAGCGCTGGGACAGTCGAGCAGTACTTC. Translated: CASSAGTVEQYF.

This clonotype appeared a few times. The chain recombines TRBV7-9 with TRBJ2-3; D is ambiguous. V was cut by 5 bases and J by 7 bases, with 10 bases left in between. The CDR3 runs to 12 residues. CDR1 is SEHNR and CDR2 is FQNEAQ in the germline V gene (reference sequence). The CDR3 DNA reads TGTGCCAGCAGCCTGGGTTTAAATACGCAGTATTTT. It yields the protein CASSLGLNTQYF.

This chain connects TRBV27 to TRBJ2-5; 9 bases align to TRBD2. Germline CDR1 is MNHEY and CDR2 is SMNVEV (reference sequence). The V and J ends lost 0 bases and 7 bases, in that order; junction bases with no gene match: 24. The CDR3 runs 21 residues. The CDR3 here is CASSLSDLGGLAQERKGTQYF. The CDR3, as DNA: TGTGCCAGCAGTTTATCGGATTTGGGGGGACTAGCCCAAGAACGAAAGGGGACCCAGTACTTC.

This clonotype turned up a few times. The chain links TRBV20-1 to TRBJ2-3; D is unresolved. The CDR3 extends over 13 amino acids. V dropped 6 bases and J dropped 1 base, with 11 bases sitting between them. Per germline, CDR1 DFQATT and CDR2 SNEGSKA (reference sequence). In DNA form, the CDR3 reads TGCAGTGCCCCGGAGAGCGGCACAGATACGCAGTATTTT. Its protein product is CSAPESGTDTQYF.

This clonotype was detected a few times. This chain joins TRBV29-1 and TRBJ2-7, with TRBD2 matching over 7 bases. This CDR3 has 12 residues. Germline lookup yields CDR1 SQVTM and CDR2 ANQGSEA. J was trimmed by 3 bases and V by 2 bases; bases with no gene match: 1. CDR3 sequence: CSVESGGYEQYF. The CDR3 nucleotides read TGCAGCGTTGAATCGGGGGGCTACGAGCAGTACTTC.

The rearrangement uses TRBV19 and TRBJ2-3; D is undetermined. Trimming took 3 bases from V and 6 from J, leaving 13 bases between them. CDR3 length: 14 residues. The germline gives CDR1 LNHDA, CDR2 SQIVND (reference sequence). The CDR3 is CASSIQRSRDTQYF. The CDR3 nucleotides read TGTGCCAGTAGTATCCAACGAAGTCGGGATACGCAGTATTTT.